The sequence of this T cell receptor (beta chain) was determined in a study of blood T cell repertoires in COVID-19. The length of the CDR3 is 15 residues. Germline CDR1 and CDR2: SGHTA and FQGNSA. V dropped 0 bases and J dropped 10 bases, with 16 bases sitting between them. TCRdb's table, derived via immunoSEQ multiplex PCR, lists solely in-frame clones and lacks some. The repertoire holds about 180,000 clones, with 70% to 90% as singletons. The V call is TRBV7-2, the J call TRBJ2-1; D is perhaps TRBD2 (7 bases). Material: peripheral blood. This receptor was obtained from a human donor with active or convalescent COVID-19. The donor label of this sample is uncertain. The CDR3 nucleotides read TGTGCCAGCAGCTTAGCGCTAGGTCGGGGGGCCGAGCAGTTCTTC. It encodes CASSLALGRGAEQFF.